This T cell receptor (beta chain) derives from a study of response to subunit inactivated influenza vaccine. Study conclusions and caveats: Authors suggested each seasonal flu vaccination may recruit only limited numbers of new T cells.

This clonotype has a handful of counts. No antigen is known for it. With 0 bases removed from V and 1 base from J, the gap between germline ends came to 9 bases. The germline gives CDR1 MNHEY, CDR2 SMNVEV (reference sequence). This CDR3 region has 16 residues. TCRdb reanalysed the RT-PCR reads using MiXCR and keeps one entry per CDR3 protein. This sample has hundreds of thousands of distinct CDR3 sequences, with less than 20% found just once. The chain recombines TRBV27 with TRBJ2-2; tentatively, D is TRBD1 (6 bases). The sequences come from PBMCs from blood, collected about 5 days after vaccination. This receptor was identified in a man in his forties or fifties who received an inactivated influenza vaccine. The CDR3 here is CASSLSGTLNTGELFF. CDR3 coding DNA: TGTGCCAGCAGTTTATCCGGGACACTGAACACCGGGGAGCTGTTTTTT.